A selection of T cell receptor beta chains follows, all from one sample in a study of regulatory T cells in long-lasting Graves disease. TCRdb recomputed calls from the multiplex PCR reads with MiXCR, one row per CDR3 protein. The sample gives over 350,000 distinct CDR3 sequences, approximately 15% of which show up once; approximately 7.8% is in the top ten. The data also belong to a second study, concerning T cells in Graves' hyperthyroidism and ophthalmopathy.

The specimen was peripheral blood mononuclear cells (PBMCs), collected at new diagnosis, from a patient treated with antithyroid drugs. Source of these receptors: a woman aged 35 to 49 with Graves disease. Both conserved end residues are part of each CDR3. Each record gives: D gene, J gene, V gene, clone size, CDR3 DNA, CDR3 protein. D genes are given only for firm matches. Clone size is given for some rows only: seen once, a few or many times, or a class if the clone is expanded.

d_call: -
j_call: TRBJ2-2
v_call: TRBV5-1
clone_size: few
cdr3_nt: TGCGCCAGCAGTTCGGACACCCTGAACACCGGGGAGCTGTTTTTT
cdr3_aa: CASSSDTLNTGELFF

d_call: -
j_call: TRBJ2-3
v_call: TRBV28
clone_size: many
cdr3_nt: TGTGCCAGCAGTTTACTGTGGGAGAGGGAAGAAGTCACAGATACGCAGTATTTT
cdr3_aa: CASSLLWEREEVTDTQYF

d_call: -
j_call: TRBJ1-1
v_call: TRBV24-1
clone_size: few
cdr3_nt: TGTGCCACCAGTGATGAGGGTTGGACTGAAGCTTTCTTT
cdr3_aa: CATSDEGWTEAFF

d_call: -
j_call: TRBJ2-2
v_call: TRBV7-3
clone_size: -
cdr3_nt: TGTGCCAGCAGCGTACAGGCCACCCCGAACACCGGGGAGCTGTTTTTT
cdr3_aa: CASSVQATPNTGELFF

d_call: -
j_call: TRBJ2-1
v_call: TRBV20-1
clone_size: many
cdr3_nt: TGCAGTGCGTTGGTCTGGGACCGGACGAGCTCCTACAATGAGCAGTTCTTC
cdr3_aa: CSALVWDRTSSYNEQFF

d_call: -
j_call: TRBJ1-5
v_call: TRBV28
clone_size: many
cdr3_nt: TGTGCCAGCAGTTTTGGTCAGGCCAGCAATCAGCCCCAGCATTTT
cdr3_aa: CASSFGQASNQPQHF

d_call: -
j_call: TRBJ1-2
v_call: TRBV10-2
clone_size: -
cdr3_nt: TGCGCCAGCAGTGTCCCAGGCTCTAACTATGGCTACACCTTC
cdr3_aa: CASSVPGSNYGYTF

d_call: -
j_call: TRBJ2-2
v_call: TRBV12-3/TRBV12-4
clone_size: many
cdr3_nt: TGTGCCACCCCCATAGACGGGAACACCGGGGAGCTGTTTTTT
cdr3_aa: CATPIDGNTGELFF

d_call: TRBD1
j_call: TRBJ2-7
v_call: TRBV12-3/TRBV12-4
clone_size: many
cdr3_nt: TGTGCCAGCAGTTTAGGGATTAACAGGGGCGAGCAGTACTTC
cdr3_aa: CASSLGINRGEQYF

d_call: -
j_call: TRBJ1-2
v_call: TRBV29-1
clone_size: -
cdr3_nt: TGCAGCGTTGAGGAGTTCGGCAGGGTGGCTGGCTACACCTTC
cdr3_aa: CSVEEFGRVAGYTF

d_call: -
j_call: TRBJ1-1
v_call: TRBV6-2/TRBV6-3
clone_size: many
cdr3_nt: TGTGCCAGCAGATCACCTAGCACTGAAGCTTTCTTT
cdr3_aa: CASRSPSTEAFF

d_call: -
j_call: TRBJ1-3
v_call: TRBV29-1
clone_size: many
cdr3_nt: TGCAGCTTCCGGACAGCTGGAAACACCATATATTTT
cdr3_aa: CSFRTAGNTIYF

d_call: -
j_call: TRBJ2-5
v_call: TRBV6-1
clone_size: many
cdr3_nt: TGTGCCAGCAGGGCAGGATCTACCCAAGAGACCCAGTACTTC
cdr3_aa: CASRAGSTQETQYF

d_call: -
j_call: TRBJ2-6
v_call: TRBV11-3
clone_size: -
cdr3_nt: TGTGCCAGCAGCTTAGAGGGATACCTGCGCAGCTCTGGGGCCAACGTCCTGACTTTC
cdr3_aa: CASSLEGYLRSSGANVLTF

d_call: TRBD1
j_call: TRBJ1-2
v_call: TRBV28
clone_size: many
cdr3_nt: TGTGCCAGCAGTTTGGGACAGGGTCTTGGCTACACCTTC
cdr3_aa: CASSLGQGLGYTF

d_call: TRBD1
j_call: TRBJ2-2
v_call: TRBV6-1
clone_size: -
cdr3_nt: TGTGCCAGCAGGGGACAGGGTGGCGGGGAGCTGTTTTTT
cdr3_aa: CASRGQGGGELFF

d_call: -
j_call: TRBJ1-1
v_call: TRBV20-1
clone_size: few
cdr3_nt: TGCAGTGCTAGCTCCGGGTCGAACACTGAAGCTTTCTTT
cdr3_aa: CSASSGSNTEAFF

d_call: TRBD1
j_call: TRBJ2-4
v_call: TRBV11-2
clone_size: many
cdr3_nt: TGTGCCAGCAGCTTAGATGGACAGGGGATCATTCAGTACTTC
cdr3_aa: CASSLDGQGIIQYF

d_call: TRBD1
j_call: TRBJ2-1
v_call: TRBV5-1
clone_size: many
cdr3_nt: TGCGCCAGCAGCCGGACAGGGGAAGTTGTGGATGAGCAGTTCTTC
cdr3_aa: CASSRTGEVVDEQFF

d_call: -
j_call: TRBJ1-4
v_call: TRBV30
clone_size: many
cdr3_nt: TGTGCCTGGAGTGTACGGGCGGAAAAACTGTTTTTT
cdr3_aa: CAWSVRAEKLFF

d_call: -
j_call: TRBJ2-5
v_call: TRBV11-2
clone_size: many
cdr3_nt: TGTGCCAGCAGCCAATTGGCTAACCAAGAGACCCAGTACTTC
cdr3_aa: CASSQLANQETQYF

d_call: -
j_call: TRBJ2-7
v_call: TRBV30
clone_size: many
cdr3_nt: TGTGCCTGGGGTCAGGGAAGACTCTACGAGCAGTACTTC
cdr3_aa: CAWGQGRLYEQYF

d_call: TRBD1
j_call: TRBJ2-2
v_call: TRBV27
clone_size: many
cdr3_nt: TGTGCCAGCAGTTTTCAGGGGGCGCGTGACGGGGAGCTGTTTTTT
cdr3_aa: CASSFQGARDGELFF

d_call: -
j_call: TRBJ1-1
v_call: TRBV11-3
clone_size: many
cdr3_nt: TGTGCCAGCAGCTTAGTAACTTTGAACACTGAAGCTTTCTTT
cdr3_aa: CASSLVTLNTEAFF

d_call: -
j_call: TRBJ2-2
v_call: TRBV11-2
clone_size: -
cdr3_nt: TGTGCCAGCAGCGAAAGGGGGGCTAGGAACACCGGGGAGCTGTTTTTT
cdr3_aa: CASSERGARNTGELFF

d_call: TRBD2
j_call: TRBJ2-1
v_call: TRBV11-2
clone_size: -
cdr3_nt: TGTGCCAGCAGCTTAGTTCCTGTGGCTAGCGGGAGGGGGGACAATGAGCAGTTCTTC
cdr3_aa: CASSLVPVASGRGDNEQFF

d_call: TRBD1
j_call: TRBJ2-7
v_call: TRBV28
clone_size: -
cdr3_nt: TGTGCCAGCAGTTTCTATTCCGGGACAGACTACGAGCAGTACTTC
cdr3_aa: CASSFYSGTDYEQYF

d_call: -
j_call: TRBJ2-7
v_call: TRBV5-1
clone_size: -
cdr3_nt: TGCGCCAGCAGCTTGTTTCTCGAATCGGACGAGCAGTACTTC
cdr3_aa: CASSLFLESDEQYF

d_call: TRBD1
j_call: TRBJ2-7
v_call: TRBV4-1
clone_size: many
cdr3_nt: TGCGCCAGCAGCCAAGTCGGGACAGGGTTTTACGAGCAGTACTTC
cdr3_aa: CASSQVGTGFYEQYF

d_call: -
j_call: TRBJ2-7
v_call: TRBV6-9
clone_size: -
cdr3_nt: TGTGCCAGCAGTTCGACAGGTACGGAGCAGTACTTC
cdr3_aa: CASSSTGTEQYF

d_call: TRBD2
j_call: TRBJ2-1
v_call: TRBV3-1
clone_size: -
cdr3_nt: TGTGCCAGCAGCCCGACGGGGTGGCGGGAGGTCAATGAGCAGTTCTTC
cdr3_aa: CASSPTGWREVNEQFF

d_call: -
j_call: TRBJ2-3
v_call: TRBV7-2
clone_size: many
cdr3_nt: TGTGCCAGCAGCCTCCAGGGGGGGAGACCGACAGATACGCAGTATTTT
cdr3_aa: CASSLQGGRPTDTQYF

d_call: TRBD2
j_call: TRBJ2-7
v_call: TRBV27
clone_size: many
cdr3_nt: TGTGCCAGCAGTTTTTCCCTAGCGGCTCAATATTACGAGCAGTACTTC
cdr3_aa: CASSFSLAAQYYEQYF

d_call: TRBD2
j_call: TRBJ2-2
v_call: TRBV12-3/TRBV12-4
clone_size: many
cdr3_nt: TGTGCCAGCACCCTTAGCGGGGCGAACACCGGGGAGCTGTTTTTT
cdr3_aa: CASTLSGANTGELFF

d_call: TRBD2
j_call: TRBJ2-2
v_call: TRBV7-8
clone_size: many
cdr3_nt: TGTGCCAGCAGCTTAGTTGGGACTAGCGGTAACACCGGGGAGCTGTTTTTT
cdr3_aa: CASSLVGTSGNTGELFF

d_call: TRBD2
j_call: TRBJ2-4
v_call: TRBV6-2/TRBV6-3
clone_size: -
cdr3_nt: TGTGCCAGCAGTTACAGCGCGGGAGGAGCCAAAAACATTCAGTACTTC
cdr3_aa: CASSYSAGGAKNIQYF

d_call: -
j_call: TRBJ1-6
v_call: TRBV5-1
clone_size: many
cdr3_nt: TGCGCCAGCAGCGGGACTACAGGTCTTCCAAATCCGAATTCACCCCTCCACTTT
cdr3_aa: CASSGTTGLPNPNSPLHF

d_call: -
j_call: TRBJ2-3
v_call: TRBV9
clone_size: -
cdr3_nt: TGTGCCAGCAGCCCGCGGTCGTTTGGTACTAGCTGGACAGATACGCAGTATTTT
cdr3_aa: CASSPRSFGTSWTDTQYF

d_call: -
j_call: TRBJ2-5
v_call: TRBV19
clone_size: few
cdr3_nt: TGTGCCAGTAGCACCGAGGCGAGAGGGACCCAGTACTTC
cdr3_aa: CASSTEARGTQYF

d_call: -
j_call: TRBJ2-7
v_call: TRBV7-9
clone_size: many
cdr3_nt: TGTGCCAGCAGCGCAGGACTGGGCCCCTACGAGCAGTACTTC
cdr3_aa: CASSAGLGPYEQYF

d_call: TRBD2
j_call: TRBJ2-1
v_call: TRBV7-3
clone_size: -
cdr3_nt: TGTGCCAGCAGCTTAAATCCAGCGGGACGGAGCCGGATCTACAATGAGCAGTTCTTC
cdr3_aa: CASSLNPAGRSRIYNEQFF

d_call: -
j_call: TRBJ2-7
v_call: TRBV12-3/TRBV12-4
clone_size: many
cdr3_nt: TGTGCCAGCAGTTTTCAGGGACTGTCCTACGAGCAGTACTTC
cdr3_aa: CASSFQGLSYEQYF

d_call: TRBD1
j_call: TRBJ1-2
v_call: TRBV7-2
clone_size: many
cdr3_nt: TGTGCCAGCAGCCTACAGGGGAGCGAGGGCTACACCTTC
cdr3_aa: CASSLQGSEGYTF

d_call: -
j_call: TRBJ2-7
v_call: TRBV20-1
clone_size: few
cdr3_nt: TGCAGTGCTAGAGGGAAACCTCCCGGCGGACTGTCCTACGAGCAGTACTTC
cdr3_aa: CSARGKPPGGLSYEQYF

d_call: TRBD2
j_call: TRBJ2-1
v_call: TRBV12-3/TRBV12-4
clone_size: many
cdr3_nt: TGTGCCAGCAGTTTGACTAGCGGGACCAGGTATGAGCAGTTCTTC
cdr3_aa: CASSLTSGTRYEQFF

d_call: TRBD2
j_call: TRBJ2-1
v_call: TRBV27
clone_size: few
cdr3_nt: TGTGCCAGCAGTTTACTAGCGGGAGGAGTCAATGAGCAGTTCTTC
cdr3_aa: CASSLLAGGVNEQFF

d_call: TRBD1
j_call: TRBJ2-1
v_call: TRBV7-9
clone_size: few
cdr3_nt: TGTGCCAGCAGCCAACCGGACAGGGGCCCTAGAAGCTCCTACAATGAGCAGTTCTTC
cdr3_aa: CASSQPDRGPRSSYNEQFF

d_call: -
j_call: TRBJ1-1
v_call: TRBV11-2
clone_size: many
cdr3_nt: TGTGCCAGCGGATTCGTTGAAGCTTTCTTT
cdr3_aa: CASGFVEAFF

d_call: TRBD2
j_call: TRBJ2-5
v_call: TRBV28
clone_size: many
cdr3_nt: TGTGCCAGCAGCGAGGGAACGCGGGAGTTAGAGACCCAGTACTTC
cdr3_aa: CASSEGTRELETQYF

d_call: TRBD2
j_call: TRBJ2-7
v_call: TRBV7-8
clone_size: -
cdr3_nt: TGTGCCAGCAGCCCACCCGGGACTAGCGGGAGTGCGCAGTACTTC
cdr3_aa: CASSPPGTSGSAQYF

d_call: -
j_call: TRBJ1-2
v_call: TRBV20-1
clone_size: -
cdr3_nt: TGCAGTGCCCCACTAGGGGGTGGCTATGGCTACACCTTC
cdr3_aa: CSAPLGGGYGYTF

d_call: -
j_call: TRBJ2-1
v_call: TRBV19
clone_size: few
cdr3_nt: TGTGCCAGTAGTATGAGGGGATCCTACAATGAGCAGTTCTTC
cdr3_aa: CASSMRGSYNEQFF

d_call: -
j_call: TRBJ2-2
v_call: TRBV27
clone_size: many
cdr3_nt: TGTGCCAGCAGTTTACTCGTTTCGTACGGGGAGCTGTTTTTT
cdr3_aa: CASSLLVSYGELFF

d_call: -
j_call: TRBJ1-2
v_call: TRBV30
clone_size: many
cdr3_nt: TGTGCCTGGAGTCTCGGACACGAGGATGGCTACACCTTC
cdr3_aa: CAWSLGHEDGYTF

d_call: TRBD2
j_call: TRBJ2-7
v_call: TRBV5-1
clone_size: -
cdr3_nt: TGCGCCAGCAGGGGGACTAGCGGTGCCTACGAGCAGTACTTC
cdr3_aa: CASRGTSGAYEQYF

d_call: TRBD2
j_call: TRBJ2-5
v_call: TRBV5-4
clone_size: many
cdr3_nt: TGTGCCAGCAGCTCTAGACTAGCGGCTCAAGAGACCCAGTACTTC
cdr3_aa: CASSSRLAAQETQYF

d_call: TRBD1
j_call: TRBJ2-2
v_call: TRBV10-2
clone_size: many
cdr3_nt: TGCGCCAGCATGTCGAGACAGGGGGCCCGATTAGGGGAGCTGTTTTTT
cdr3_aa: CASMSRQGARLGELFF

d_call: TRBD2
j_call: TRBJ2-1
v_call: TRBV15
clone_size: -
cdr3_nt: TGTGCCACCAGCAGAGATCTAGCGGCTTACAATGAGCAGTTCTTC
cdr3_aa: CATSRDLAAYNEQFF